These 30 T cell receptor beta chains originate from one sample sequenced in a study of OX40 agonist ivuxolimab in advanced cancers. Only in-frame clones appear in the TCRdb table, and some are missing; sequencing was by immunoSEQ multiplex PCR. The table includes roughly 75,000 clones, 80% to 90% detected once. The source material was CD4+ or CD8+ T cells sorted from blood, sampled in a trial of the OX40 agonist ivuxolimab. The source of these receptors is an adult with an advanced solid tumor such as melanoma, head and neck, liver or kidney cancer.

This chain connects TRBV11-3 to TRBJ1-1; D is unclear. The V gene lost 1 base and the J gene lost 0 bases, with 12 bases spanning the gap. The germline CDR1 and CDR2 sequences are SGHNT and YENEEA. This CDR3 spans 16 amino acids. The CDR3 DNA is TGTGCCAGCAGCTTAGGCGTAACAGCGTTGAACACTGAAGCTTTCTTT. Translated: CASSLGVTALNTEAFF.

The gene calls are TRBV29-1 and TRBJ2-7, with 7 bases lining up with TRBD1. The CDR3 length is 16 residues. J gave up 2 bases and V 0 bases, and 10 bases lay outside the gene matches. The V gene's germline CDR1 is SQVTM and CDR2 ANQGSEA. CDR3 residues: CSVEDPVQGDPYEQYF. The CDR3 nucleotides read TGCAGCGTTGAAGATCCCGTTCAGGGGGACCCCTACGAGCAGTACTTC.

This CDR3 reads CASSFWGSNQPQHF. CDR3 sequence (DNA): TGTGCCAGCAGTTTTTGGGGGAGCAATCAGCCCCAGCATTTT. V and J are TRBV27 and TRBJ1-5; maybe TRBD1 (5 bases). With 3 bases removed from V and 1 base from J, the gap between germline ends came to 7 bases. The length of the CDR3 is 14 residues. Looked up from germline, CDR1 is MNHEY and CDR2 is SMNVEV (reference sequence).

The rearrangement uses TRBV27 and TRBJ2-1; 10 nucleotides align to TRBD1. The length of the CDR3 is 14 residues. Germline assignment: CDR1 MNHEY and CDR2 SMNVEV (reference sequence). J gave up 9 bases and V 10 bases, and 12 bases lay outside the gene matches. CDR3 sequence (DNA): TGTGCCACCTTAGTATCGACAGGGGGCACTGAGCAGTTCTTC. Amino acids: CATLVSTGGTEQFF.

The CDR3 loop is CASSFGTGFSHYNEQFF. CDR3 coding DNA: TGCGCCAGCAGCTTCGGGACAGGGTTTTCACACTACAATGAGCAGTTCTTC. The chain uses TRBV5-1 and TRBJ2-1, with TRBD1 matching 9 bases. This CDR3 has 17 residues. Germline lookup yields CDR1 SGHRS and CDR2 YFSETQ. V lost 2 bases to trimming and J lost 3 bases; unmatched junction nucleotides: 9.

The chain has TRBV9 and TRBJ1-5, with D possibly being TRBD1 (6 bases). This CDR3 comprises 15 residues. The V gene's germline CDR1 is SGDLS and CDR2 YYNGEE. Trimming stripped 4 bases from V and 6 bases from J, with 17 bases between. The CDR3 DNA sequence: TGTGCCAGCAGCCGGGGGGGCGAGAGGGTTCAGCCCCAGCATTTT. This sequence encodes CASSRGGERVQPQHF.

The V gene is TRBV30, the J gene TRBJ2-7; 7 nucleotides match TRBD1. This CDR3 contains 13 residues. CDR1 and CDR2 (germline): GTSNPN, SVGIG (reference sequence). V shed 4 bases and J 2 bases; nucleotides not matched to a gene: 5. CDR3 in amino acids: CAWTRDSTYEQYF. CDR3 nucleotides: TGTGCCTGGACCCGGGACAGCACCTACGAGCAGTACTTC.

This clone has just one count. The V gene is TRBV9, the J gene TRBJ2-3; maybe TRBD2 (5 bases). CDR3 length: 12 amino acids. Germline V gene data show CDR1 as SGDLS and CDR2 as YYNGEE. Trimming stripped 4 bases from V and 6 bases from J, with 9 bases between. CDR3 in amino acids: CASSPGVDTQYF. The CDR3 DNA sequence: TGTGCCAGCAGCCCCGGGGTGGATACGCAGTATTTT.

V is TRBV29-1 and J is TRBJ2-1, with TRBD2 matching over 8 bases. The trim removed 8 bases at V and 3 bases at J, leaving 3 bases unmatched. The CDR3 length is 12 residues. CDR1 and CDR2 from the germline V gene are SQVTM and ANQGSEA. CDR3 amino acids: CSSREGYNEQFF. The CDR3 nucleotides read TGCAGCTCACGGGAGGGCTACAATGAGCAGTTCTTC.

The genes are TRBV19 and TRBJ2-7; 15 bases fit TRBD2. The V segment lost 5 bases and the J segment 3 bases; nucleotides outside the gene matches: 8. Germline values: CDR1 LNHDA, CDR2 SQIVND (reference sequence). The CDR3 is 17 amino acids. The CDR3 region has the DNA TGTGCCAGTAGTGCCGGACTAGCGGGAGGGCCAAGCTACGAGCAGTACTTC. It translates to CASSAGLAGGPSYEQYF.

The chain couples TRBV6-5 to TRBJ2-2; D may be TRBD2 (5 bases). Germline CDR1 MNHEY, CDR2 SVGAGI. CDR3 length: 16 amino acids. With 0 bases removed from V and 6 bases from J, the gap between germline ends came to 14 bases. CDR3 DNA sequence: TGTGCCAGCAGTTACTCGATTGGGTCCGGGGCCGGGGAGCTGTTTTTT. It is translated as CASSYSIGSGAGELFF.

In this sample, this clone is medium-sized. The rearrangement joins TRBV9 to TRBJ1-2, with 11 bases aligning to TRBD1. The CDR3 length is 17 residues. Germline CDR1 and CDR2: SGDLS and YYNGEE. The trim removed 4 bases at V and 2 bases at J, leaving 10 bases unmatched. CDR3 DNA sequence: TGTGCCAGCAGCCGCGGACAGGGGGCGCGGGCCAACTATGGCTACACCTTC. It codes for CASSRGQGARANYGYTF.

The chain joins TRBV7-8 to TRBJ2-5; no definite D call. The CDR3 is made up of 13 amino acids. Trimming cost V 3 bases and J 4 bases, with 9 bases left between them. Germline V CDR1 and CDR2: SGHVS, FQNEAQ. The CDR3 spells CASSFEGSETQYF. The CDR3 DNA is TGTGCCAGCAGCTTCGAAGGGTCAGAGACCCAGTACTTC.

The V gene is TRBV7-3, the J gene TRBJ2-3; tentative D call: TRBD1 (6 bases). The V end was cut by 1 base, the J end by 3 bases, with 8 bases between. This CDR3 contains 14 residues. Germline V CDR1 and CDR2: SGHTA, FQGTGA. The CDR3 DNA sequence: TGTGCCAGCAGCTTAATAGGACAGACAGATACGCAGTATTTT. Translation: CASSLIGQTDTQYF.

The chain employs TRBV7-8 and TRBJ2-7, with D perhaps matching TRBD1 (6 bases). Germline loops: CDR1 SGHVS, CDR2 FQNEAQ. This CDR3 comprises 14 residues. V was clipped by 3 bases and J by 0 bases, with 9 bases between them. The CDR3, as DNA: TGTGCCAGCAGCTTTGACAGGCCCTCCTACGAGCAGTACTTC. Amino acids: CASSFDRPSYEQYF.

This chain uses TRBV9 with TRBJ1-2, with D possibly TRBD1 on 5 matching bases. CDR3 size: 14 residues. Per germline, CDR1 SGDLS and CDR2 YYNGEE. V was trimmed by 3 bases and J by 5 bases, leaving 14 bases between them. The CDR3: CASSDGTELYGYTF. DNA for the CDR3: TGTGCCAGCAGCGACGGGACGGAACTTTATGGCTACACCTTC. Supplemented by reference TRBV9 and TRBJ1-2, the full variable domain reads DSGVTQTPKHLITATGQRVTLRCSPRSGDLSVYWYQQSLDQGLQFLIQYYNGEERAKGNILERFSAQQFPDLHSELNLSSLELGDSALYFCASSDGTELYGYTFGSGTRLTVV.

The CDR3 is CASANRGANQPQHF. As DNA, the CDR3 is TGTGCCAGCGCGAACAGGGGGGCAAATCAGCCCCAGCATTTT. The chain carries TRBV27 and TRBJ1-5; 8 nucleotides agree with TRBD1. Germline CDR1 MNHEY, CDR2 SMNVEV (reference sequence). This CDR3 comprises 14 residues. V was pared by 8 bases and J by 4 bases, with 7 bases of the junction left unmatched.

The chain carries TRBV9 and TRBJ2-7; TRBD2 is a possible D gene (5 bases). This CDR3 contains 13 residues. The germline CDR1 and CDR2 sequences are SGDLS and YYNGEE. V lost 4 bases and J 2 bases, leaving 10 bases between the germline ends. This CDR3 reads CASSPSGTYEQYF. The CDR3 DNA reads TGTGCCAGCAGCCCCAGCGGCACCTACGAGCAGTACTTC.

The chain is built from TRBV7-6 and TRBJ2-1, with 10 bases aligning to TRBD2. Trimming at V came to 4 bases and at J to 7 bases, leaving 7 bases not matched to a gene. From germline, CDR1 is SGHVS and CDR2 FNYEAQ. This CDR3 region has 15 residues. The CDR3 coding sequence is TGTGCCAGCAGCTGGAGCGGGGGGGAAAGGAATGAGCAGTTCTTC. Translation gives CASSWSGGERNEQFF.

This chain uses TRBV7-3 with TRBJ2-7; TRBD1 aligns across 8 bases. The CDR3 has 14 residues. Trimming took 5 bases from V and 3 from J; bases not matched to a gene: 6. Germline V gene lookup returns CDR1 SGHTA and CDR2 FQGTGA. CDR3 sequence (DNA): TGTGCCAGCAGCCCAACAGGGGGAGGCTACGAGCAGTACTTC. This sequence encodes CASSPTGGGYEQYF.

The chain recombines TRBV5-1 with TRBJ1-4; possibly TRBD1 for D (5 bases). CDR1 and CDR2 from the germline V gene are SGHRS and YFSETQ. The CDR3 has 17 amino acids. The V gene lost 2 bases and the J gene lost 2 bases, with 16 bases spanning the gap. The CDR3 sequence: CASSFEGQSGTNEKLFF. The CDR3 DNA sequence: TGCGCCAGCAGCTTCGAGGGCCAGTCAGGGACTAATGAAAAACTGTTTTTT.

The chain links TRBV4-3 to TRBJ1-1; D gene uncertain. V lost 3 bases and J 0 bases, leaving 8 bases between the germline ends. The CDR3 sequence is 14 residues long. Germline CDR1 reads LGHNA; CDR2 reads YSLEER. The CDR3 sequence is CASSQTVLNTEAFF. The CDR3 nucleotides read TGCGCCAGCAGCCAGACCGTTCTGAACACTGAAGCTTTCTTT.

The CDR3 coding sequence is TGTGCCAGCAGCTTGGAGGCAGGGGTTGAGCAGTTCTTC. Amino acids: CASSLEAGVEQFF. The chain employs TRBV5-4 and TRBJ2-1; D perhaps matches TRBD1 (6 bases). The V and J ends lost 0 bases and 9 bases respectively, with 10 bases between them. CDR1 is SGHNT and CDR2 is YYREEE in the germline V gene (reference sequence). The CDR3 consists of 13 residues.

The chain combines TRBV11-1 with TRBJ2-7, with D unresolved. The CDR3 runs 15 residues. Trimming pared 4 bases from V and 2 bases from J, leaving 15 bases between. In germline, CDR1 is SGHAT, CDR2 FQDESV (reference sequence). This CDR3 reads CASSYFPSRAYEQYF. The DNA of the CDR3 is TGTGCCAGCAGCTATTTCCCGTCCAGAGCCTACGAGCAGTACTTC.

CDR3 DNA sequence: TGTGCCACCAGCAGAGATATCGGCGGCCCTACAGATACGCAGTATTTT. The encoded protein is CATSRDIGGPTDTQYF. The V gene is TRBV15, the J gene TRBJ2-3, with D hard to call. V lost 0 bases and J lost 3, with 13 bases in between. Looked up from germline, CDR1 is LNHNV and CDR2 is YYDKDF (reference sequence). CDR3 size: 16 residues.

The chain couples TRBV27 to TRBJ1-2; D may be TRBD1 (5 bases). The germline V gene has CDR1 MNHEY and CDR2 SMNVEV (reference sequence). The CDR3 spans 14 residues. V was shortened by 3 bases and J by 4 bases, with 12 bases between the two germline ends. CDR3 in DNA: TGTGCCAGCAGTTTTACAGGTTCTTTCTATGGCTACACCTTC. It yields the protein CASSFTGSFYGYTF.

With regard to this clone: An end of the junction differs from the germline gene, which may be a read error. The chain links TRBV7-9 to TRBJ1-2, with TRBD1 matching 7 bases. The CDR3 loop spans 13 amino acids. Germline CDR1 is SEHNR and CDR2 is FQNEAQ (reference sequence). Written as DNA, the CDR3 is TGTGCCAGCATCGGACAGGCTCACTACGGCTACACCTTC. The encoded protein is CASIGQAHYGYTF.

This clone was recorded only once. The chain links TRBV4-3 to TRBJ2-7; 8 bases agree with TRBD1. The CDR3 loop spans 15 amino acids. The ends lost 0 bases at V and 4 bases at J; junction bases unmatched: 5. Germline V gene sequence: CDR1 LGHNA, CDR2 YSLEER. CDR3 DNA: TGCGCCAGCAGCCAAGACAGGGGGCGCGCGTACGAGCAGTACTTC. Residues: CASSQDRGRAYEQYF.

CDR3 sequence: CASSLEQFYNEQFF. Here the CDR3 DNA reads TGTGCCAGCAGCTTAGAGCAATTCTACAATGAGCAGTTCTTC. This chain joins TRBV7-2 and TRBJ2-1, with unresolved D. Germline V gives CDR1 SGHTA, CDR2 FQGNSA. This CDR3 contains 14 residues. The V end lost 1 base, the J end lost 3 bases, and 7 bases lay between the germline ends.

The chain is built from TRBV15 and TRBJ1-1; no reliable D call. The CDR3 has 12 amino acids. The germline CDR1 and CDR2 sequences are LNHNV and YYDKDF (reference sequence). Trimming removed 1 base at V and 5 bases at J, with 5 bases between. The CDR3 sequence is CATSRVGTEAFF. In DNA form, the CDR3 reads TGTGCCACCAGCAGAGTTGGGACTGAAGCTTTCTTT. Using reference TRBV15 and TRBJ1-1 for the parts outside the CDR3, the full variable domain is DAMVIQNPRYQVTQFGKPVTLSCSQTLNHNVMYWYQQKSSQAPKLLFHYYDKDFNNEADTPDNFQSRRPNTSFCFLDIRSPGLGDTAMYLCATSRVGTEAFFGQGTRLTVV.